The sequence of this T cell receptor beta chain was determined in a study of blood T cell repertoires in COVID-19. As for the study in general: Specimens from acute and convalescent COVID-19 originated in the United States, Italy and Spain.

This clone was counted only a few times. The CDR3 covers 13 residues. CDR1 and CDR2 (germline): SGDLS, YYNGEE. The V end was cut by 4 bases, the J end by 8 bases, with 15 bases between. Enrolled through a virtual design, the participants were between roughly 18 and 95 years of age and came from 24 US areas. Clinical history reported by participants formed the basis on which cohorts were assigned. Methods used by the authors: Reference gene primers were amplified, and this amplification served to estimate nucleated cell counts. Clones were read by immunoSEQ multiplex PCR, and TCRdb kept only the in-frame ones, dropping some. D and trimming were read from the DNA, whereas the V and J calls and clone size are those reported in that table. The sample has some 200,000 clones, over 75% seen once; the top ten hold 7% to 8.5%.

Sequencing was done on a sample of PBMCs or T cells enriched from blood (not recorded which). V is TRBV9 and J is TRBJ1-2; TRBD1 might be the D (5 bases). The origin of this receptor is a woman aged 40-49 years with acute COVID-19. The CDR3 nucleotides are TGTGCCAGCAGCCCCCGGGGGGGTGGAGGCTACACCTTC. Translating it yields CASSPRGGGGYTF.